Shown below are 25 T cell receptor beta chains from a single sample sequenced in a study of T-cell memory formation after mild COVID-19. In TCRdb, the 5' RACE reads were re-called with MiXCR into one record per CDR3 protein. The sample contains about 290,000 distinct CDR3 sequences, more than 15% of which appear only once. Sequences were obtained from PBMCs or a T cell subset sorted from them (not recorded which). These TCRs come from a man between 18 and 29 years old who had mild COVID-19 (a few samples of this study predate the infection). Cell type and time point are not known.

The rearrangement links TRBV5-5 to TRBJ2-5; the D is unclear. This CDR3 spans 14 amino acids. Germline CDR1 is SGHKS and CDR2 is YYEKEE (reference sequence). Trimming removed 3 bases at V and 5 bases at J, with 14 bases between. The CDR3 DNA reads TGTGCCAGCAGCTCGCCCAAATTCCAGGAGACCCAGTACTTC. It translates to CASSSPKFQETQYF.

The chain combines TRBV7-2 with TRBJ2-4; 8 bases agree with TRBD1. V was clipped by 7 bases and J by 6 bases; unmatched bases: 8. The CDR3 is made up of 14 amino acids. CDR1 is SGHTA and CDR2 is FQGNSA in the germline V gene. CDR3 residues: CASTLDRVGNIQYF. Here the CDR3 DNA reads TGTGCCAGCACCTTGGACAGGGTTGGAAACATTCAGTACTTC.

In its sample, this clonotype was seen once. This rearrangement joins TRBV2 to TRBJ2-7; the D gene could be TRBD1 or TRBD2 (5 bases each). Trimming removed 1 base from V and 4 bases from J, with 14 bases in between. CDR1 and CDR2 from the germline V gene are SNHLY and FYNNEI. The CDR3 runs to 15 residues. The CDR3 protein is CASSEGDRFVYEQYF. DNA of the CDR3: TGTGCCAGCAGTGAAGGGGACCGTTTCGTGTACGAGCAGTACTTC.

This clonotype was observed a few times. The chain links TRBV27 to TRBJ2-1; TRBD2 is a possible D gene (6 bases). Deletions cut 3 bases from V and 9 bases from J, with 12 bases between. Germline V gene data show CDR1 as MNHEY and CDR2 as SMNVEV (reference sequence). The CDR3 sequence is 13 residues long. The CDR3 DNA reads as TGTGCCAGCAGTTTGACGGGGGTTGGTGAGCAGTTCTTC. It specifies CASSLTGVGEQFF.

In this sample, this clonotype turned up many times. The DNA of the CDR3 is TGCAGTGCTAGAGGGTCGTGGGATACGCAGTATTTT. It translates to CSARGSWDTQYF. The chain employs TRBV20-1 and TRBJ2-3; D is unresolved. Trimming shortened V by 1 base and J by 6 bases, and 8 bases separated the two germline ends. Per germline, CDR1 DFQATT and CDR2 SNEGSKA (reference sequence). CDR3 length: 12 amino acids.

This clonotype appeared many times. The V gene is TRBV6-5, the J gene TRBJ2-5; 12 nucleotides line up with TRBD2. This CDR3 region has 16 residues. Trimming cost V 6 bases and J 1 base; bases outside gene matches: 6. Germline lookup yields CDR1 MNHEY and CDR2 SVGAGI. CDR3 sequence reads: CASRRTSGGIQETQYF. CDR3 sequence (DNA): TGTGCCAGCAGACGAACTAGCGGGGGGATCCAAGAGACCCAGTACTTC.

This clonotype was detected a few times. The chain links TRBV4-3 to TRBJ1-6; D is ambiguous. Germline V gene lookup returns CDR1 LGHNA and CDR2 YSLEER. V lost 4 bases and J 10 bases, leaving 17 bases between the germline ends. The CDR3 sequence is 15 residues long. The chain's CDR3 is CASSPSATPYSPLHF. CDR3 in DNA: TGCGCCAGCAGCCCAAGTGCCACTCCCTACTCACCCCTCCACTTT.

V usage is TRBV5-1 and J usage is TRBJ2-1; 12 bases match TRBD2. CDR1 and CDR2 from the germline V gene are SGHRS and YFSETQ. Trimming at V came to 1 base and at J to 9 bases, leaving 2 bases not matched to a gene. The length of the CDR3 is 14 residues. For the CDR3, the DNA is TGCGCCAGCAGCTTGACTAGCGGGGGGACTGAGCAGTTCTTC. It codes for CASSLTSGGTEQFF.

This clonotype appeared many times. The chain employs TRBV4-2 and TRBJ2-7; D is perhaps TRBD2 (7 bases). The CDR3 runs 14 residues. The germline V gene encodes CDR1 LGHNA and CDR2 YNFKEQ. The V end was cut by 1 base, the J end by 4 bases, with 11 bases between. CDR3 nucleotides: TGTGCCAGCAGCCAAGGCCGGGGGGCTTACGAGCAGTACTTC. It specifies CASSQGRGAYEQYF.

This clonotype turned up a few times. The chain has TRBV20-1 and TRBJ1-1, with unresolved D. CDR3 length: 13 residues. The germline V and J ends were trimmed by 3 bases and 5 bases, with 13 bases remaining between them. CDR1 is DFQATT and CDR2 is SNEGSKA in the germline V gene (reference sequence). The CDR3 DNA sequence: TGCAGTGCTAGTACTGGTGCTGTGACTGAAGCTTTCTTT. This codes for CSASTGAVTEAFF.

The chain is built from TRBV4-1 and TRBJ2-2, with D hard to call. Per the germline V gene, CDR1 is MGHRA and CDR2 is YSYEKL. This CDR3 is 18 amino acids long. V lost 3 bases and J lost 2, with 19 bases in between. The DNA for the CDR3 is TGCGCCAGCAGCCAGACCTTGGTCGTCACCGCTAACACCGGGGAGCTGTTTTTT. Protein: CASSQTLVVTANTGELFF.

The genes are TRBV6-2 or TRBV6-3 and TRBJ1-2; perhaps TRBD1 as D (6 bases). There are 14 residues in the CDR3. V lost 5 bases and J lost 4, with 14 bases in between. Germline loops: CDR1 MNHEY, CDR2 SVGEGT. The CDR3 nucleotides are TGTGCCAGCAGTCCTCGGGGGCCCGTCTATGGCTACACCTTC. Amino acid sequence: CASSPRGPVYGYTF.

This clonotype was seen a handful of times. The rearrangement joins TRBV19 to TRBJ1-1; D gene uncertain. The CDR3 extends over 14 amino acids. Germline V gene lookup returns CDR1 LNHDA and CDR2 SQIVND (reference sequence). V lost 3 bases to trimming and J lost 0 bases, with 8 bases between them. The CDR3 DNA sequence: TGTGCCAGTAGTATGGGCACCTTGAACACTGAAGCTTTCTTT. Encoded protein: CASSMGTLNTEAFF.

This clonotype was seen a handful of times. The chain has TRBV4-2 and TRBJ1-2; maybe TRBD1 (5 bases). The CDR3 covers 15 residues. Germline V gives CDR1 LGHNA, CDR2 YNFKEQ. Trimming removed 4 bases from V and 0 bases from J, with 12 bases in between. The CDR3 loop is CASSLRDVSNYGYTF. The CDR3 nucleotides read TGTGCCAGCAGCCTCCGGGACGTATCTAACTATGGCTACACCTTC.

This clonotype was seen more than once but under ten times. The chain combines TRBV6-6 with TRBJ2-3, with TRBD2 identical over 8 bases. The junction had 9 bases not matched to a gene; V was cut back by 7 bases and J by 0 bases. The CDR3 is 16 amino acids. The germline gives CDR1 MNHNY, CDR2 SVGAGI (reference sequence). CDR3: CASTGGGPISTDTQYF. The CDR3 DNA follows: TGTGCCAGCACTGGCGGGGGGCCCATCAGCACAGATACGCAGTATTTT.

The chain combines TRBV5-5 with TRBJ2-2; 8 nucleotides align to TRBD1. This CDR3 is built from 16 residues. Per germline, CDR1 SGHKS and CDR2 YYEKEE (reference sequence). The ends lost 0 bases at V and 6 bases at J; junction bases unmatched: 7. Here the CDR3 reads CASSLAADRGSGELFF. The CDR3 region has the DNA TGTGCCAGCAGCTTGGCAGCAGACAGGGGCTCCGGGGAGCTGTTTTTT.

This chain joins TRBV12-3 or TRBV12-4 and TRBJ1-1, with D possibly being TRBD1 (5 bases). V was trimmed by 4 bases and J by 0 bases, leaving 18 bases between them. The CDR3 consists of 17 residues. CDR3 protein: CASSSYRGRVMNTEAFF. CDR3 nucleotide sequence: TGTGCCAGCAGTTCTTACCGGGGCAGGGTTATGAACACTGAAGCTTTCTTT.

This clonotype has more than one count but fewer than ten. This chain connects TRBV6-2 or TRBV6-3 to TRBJ2-5, with D possibly TRBD1 on 6 matching bases. The germline V gene encodes CDR1 MNHEY and CDR2 SVGEGT. This CDR3 region has 14 residues. V lost 8 bases, J lost 2 bases, and 15 bases lay in between. The CDR3 DNA sequence: TGTGCCAGCTCTCGGGACACAGTACAAGAGACCCAGTACTTC. It specifies CASSRDTVQETQYF.

The chain is built from TRBV4-2 and TRBJ1-6, with no clear D. The germline V gene encodes CDR1 LGHNA and CDR2 YNFKEQ. This CDR3 region has 17 residues. The germline V and J ends were trimmed by 0 bases and 0 bases, with 9 bases remaining between them. For the CDR3, the DNA is TGTGCCAGCAGCCAAGAATCGGGAAGCTCCTATAATTCACCCCTCCACTTT. Translated, it gives CASSQESGSSYNSPLHF.

This clonotype was counted at least ten times. The gene calls are TRBV7-6 and TRBJ2-5; 7 bases are shared with TRBD1. This CDR3 has 13 residues. Germline CDR1 and CDR2: SGHVS and FNYEAQ. Trimming at V came to 5 bases and at J to 3 bases, leaving 3 bases not matched to a gene. This chain's CDR3 is CASSVDREETQYF. The CDR3 nucleotides read TGTGCCAGCAGCGTCGACAGGGAAGAGACCCAGTACTTC.

The genes are TRBV4-1 and TRBJ2-5, with TRBD2 identical over 10 bases. V shed 1 base and J 2 bases; nucleotides not matched to a gene: 7. The CDR3 runs 17 residues. From germline, CDR1 is MGHRA and CDR2 YSYEKL. CDR3 in amino acids: CASSQVASGGAQETQYF. The CDR3 DNA sequence: TGCGCCAGCAGCCAAGTAGCTAGCGGGGGAGCTCAAGAGACCCAGTACTTC.

The V gene is TRBV6-6, the J gene TRBJ2-1, with D perhaps TRBD1 or TRBD2 (5 bases each). CDR3 length equals 14 residues. V was clipped by 6 bases and J by 9 bases, with 18 bases between them. Germline-derived CDR1 and CDR2 are MNHNY and SVGAGI (reference sequence). Written as DNA, the CDR3 is TGTGCCAGCAGCCCCCGGGACCGCCGGGGTGAGCAGTTCTTC. Protein: CASSPRDRRGEQFF.

This clonotype was detected a few times. This chain connects TRBV7-9 to TRBJ1-2, with a tentative D call TRBD1 (6 bases). V was pared by 5 bases and J by 2 bases, with 21 bases between. Germline CDR1 is SEHNR and CDR2 is FQNEAQ (reference sequence). The CDR3 contains 17 residues. The CDR3 bases are TGTGCCAGCAGCCCGATGGGGGGCCTCAGAACCAACTATGGCTACACCTTC. It is translated as CASSPMGGLRTNYGYTF.

The sample holds many counts of this clonotype. This chain connects TRBV5-1 to TRBJ1-3; D perhaps matches TRBD1 (5 bases). V was pared by 4 bases and J by 0 bases, with 17 bases between. CDR3 size: 17 residues. Germline values: CDR1 SGHRS, CDR2 YFSETQ. The CDR3 protein is CASSPGYRPASGNTIYF. CDR3 DNA: TGCGCCAGCAGCCCAGGCTACAGGCCTGCCTCTGGAAACACCATATATTTT.

The chain combines TRBV6-2 or TRBV6-3 with TRBJ1-2; TRBD1 might be the D (5 bases). This CDR3 is built from 14 residues. Between the trimmed V and J ends, which lost 4 bases and 0 bases, there was a span of 9 bases. Germline CDR1 and CDR2: MNHEY and SVGEGT. CDR3 DNA sequence: TGTGCCAGCAGTTCGGGACGAGCTAACTATGGCTACACCTTC. Translated: CASSSGRANYGYTF.